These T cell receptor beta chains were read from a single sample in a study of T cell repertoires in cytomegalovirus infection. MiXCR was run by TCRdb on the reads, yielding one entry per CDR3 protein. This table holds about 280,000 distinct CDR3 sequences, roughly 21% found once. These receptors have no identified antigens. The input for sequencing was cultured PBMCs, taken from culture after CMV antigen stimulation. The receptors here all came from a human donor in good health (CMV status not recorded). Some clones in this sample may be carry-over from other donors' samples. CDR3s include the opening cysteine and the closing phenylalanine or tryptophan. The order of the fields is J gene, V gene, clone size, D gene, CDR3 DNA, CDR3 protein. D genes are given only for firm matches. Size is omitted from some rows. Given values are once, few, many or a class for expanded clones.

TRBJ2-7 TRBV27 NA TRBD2 TGTGCCAGCAGTGGGGGGACTATTGGTTTAGGCGAGCAGTACTTC CASSGGTIGLGEQYF
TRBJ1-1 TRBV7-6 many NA TGTGCCAGCAGCTTAGGGGATTGGGGGGCCGTAAACACTGAAGCTTTCTTT CASSLGDWGAVNTEAFF
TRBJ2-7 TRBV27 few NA TGTGCCAGCAGCGTCTATTTCGGCAACTACGAGCAGTACTTC CASSVYFGNYEQYF
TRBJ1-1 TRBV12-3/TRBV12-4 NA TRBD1 TGTGCCAGCAGACCGGGACAGGGGACTGAAGCTTTCTTT CASRPGQGTEAFF
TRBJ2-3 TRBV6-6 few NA TGTGCCAGCAGTTACATAGACAATCTTTTGAGCACAGATACGCAGTATTTT CASSYIDNLLSTDTQYF
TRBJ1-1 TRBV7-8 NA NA TGTGCCAGCAGCCAAGGCGGACGGACGAACACTGAAGCTTTCTTT CASSQGGRTNTEAFF
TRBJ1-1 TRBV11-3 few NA TGTGCCAGCAGCTTATCTGAAGTCGCTGAAGCTTTCTTT CASSLSEVAEAFF
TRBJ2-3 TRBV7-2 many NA TGTGCCAGCAGCTTAAACATGGTCAGGGATACGCAGTATTTT CASSLNMVRDTQYF
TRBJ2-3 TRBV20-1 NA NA TGCAGTGCTGCGGCAGGGCAGGGATTGGTTACAGATACGCAGTATTTT CSAAAGQGLVTDTQYF
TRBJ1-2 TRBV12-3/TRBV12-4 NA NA TGTGCCAGCCAAAAGACAGTTAACTATGGCTACACCTTC CASQKTVNYGYTF
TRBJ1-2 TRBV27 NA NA TGTGCCAGCCGTCCGGGGGGCATTGGCTATGGCTACACCTTC CASRPGGIGYGYTF
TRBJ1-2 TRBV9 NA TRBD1 TGTGCCAGCAGCGTAGGGGGACAGGGGGCTCTCAACTATGGCTACACCTTC CASSVGGQGALNYGYTF
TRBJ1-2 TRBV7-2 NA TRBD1 TGTGCCAGCAGCCCCACGCAGGGGGCTGGCTACACCTTC CASSPTQGAGYTF
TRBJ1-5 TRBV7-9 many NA TGTGCCAGCAGCCAAACCGGAGTGGTTCAGCCCCAGCATTTT CASSQTGVVQPQHF
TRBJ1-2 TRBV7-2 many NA TGTGCCAGCAGCCAGGGTCCCGGTAACTATGGCTACACCTTC CASSQGPGNYGYTF
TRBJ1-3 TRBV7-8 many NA TGTGCCAGCCGATCCGGCTCTGGAAACACCATATATTTT CASRSGSGNTIYF
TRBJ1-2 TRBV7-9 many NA TGTGCCAGCAGCCCGGGGCAGGGAATTACGGGTGGCTACACCTTC CASSPGQGITGGYTF
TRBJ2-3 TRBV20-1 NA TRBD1 TGCAGTGCCTTGGACAGGGGGAACCCAGATACGCAGTATTTT CSALDRGNPDTQYF
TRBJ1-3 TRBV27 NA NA TGTGCCAGCAGTTTAAACGGGACCCCTGGAAACACCATATATTTT CASSLNGTPGNTIYF
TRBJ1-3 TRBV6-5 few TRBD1 TGTGCCAGCAGCTCTAACAGGGGAAGCCGCTCTGGAAACACCATATATTTT CASSSNRGSRSGNTIYF
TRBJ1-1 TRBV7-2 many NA TGTGCCAGCAGCTTAGGTCCAGGGCCTCGTCTGAACACTGAAGCTTTCTTT CASSLGPGPRLNTEAFF
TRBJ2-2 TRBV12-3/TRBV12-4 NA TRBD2 TGTGCCAGCAGTCCGGGGCTAGCGGTTAACACCGGGGAGCTGTTTTTT CASSPGLAVNTGELFF
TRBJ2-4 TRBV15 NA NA TGTGCCACTAGAAGACCAGGGGAAGCCAAAAACATTCAGTACTTC CATRRPGEAKNIQYF
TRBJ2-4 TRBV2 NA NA TGTGCCAGCAGTGAAGGGACGGTAGCCAAAAACATTCAGTACTTC CASSEGTVAKNIQYF
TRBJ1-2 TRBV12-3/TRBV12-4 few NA TGTGCCAGCAGTTTGGGCGGAGGCGGTGGCTACACCTTC CASSLGGGGGYTF
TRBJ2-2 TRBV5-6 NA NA TGTGCCAGCAGCTTGACAGCTACTACCGGGGAGCTGTTTTTT CASSLTATTGELFF
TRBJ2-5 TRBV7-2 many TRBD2 TGTGCCAGCAGCCCTCACCCAGCTAGCGGGGGTCAAGAGACCCAGTACTTC CASSPHPASGGQETQYF
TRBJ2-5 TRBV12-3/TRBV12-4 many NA TGTGCCAGCAGTTTGAGGGTTGGAGAGACCCAGTACTTC CASSLRVGETQYF
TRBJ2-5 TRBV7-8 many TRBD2 TGTGCCAGCAGCTCCACCGTCTTGGGACTAGCTATCGAAGAGACCCAGTACTTC CASSSTVLGLAIEETQYF
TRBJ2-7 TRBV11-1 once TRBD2 TGTGCCAGCAGCCTCCTAGCGGGCTACTACGAGCAGTACTTC CASSLLAGYYEQYF
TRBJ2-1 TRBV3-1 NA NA TGTGCCAGCAGGATAGACAGGAACTACAATGAGCAGTTCTTC CASRIDRNYNEQFF
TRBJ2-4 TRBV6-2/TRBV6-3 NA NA TGTGCCAGCACCCCATACAGGGAAGCCAAAAACATTCAGTACTTC CASTPYREAKNIQYF
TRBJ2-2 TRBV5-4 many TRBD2 TGTGCCAGCAGCGCGGGACTAGAGGGTGGGGAGCTGTTTTTT CASSAGLEGGELFF
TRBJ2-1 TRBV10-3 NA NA TGTGCCATCAGCGTCGGGACTGGCCCGTACAATGAGCAGTTCTTC CAISVGTGPYNEQFF
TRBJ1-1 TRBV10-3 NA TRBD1 TGTGCCATCAGTGAGTCCCCCGGGACAGGGGTCGGCGCGAACACTGAAGCTTTCTTT CAISESPGTGVGANTEAFF
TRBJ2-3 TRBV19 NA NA TGTGCCAGTAGTATATCCCAGTCAGATACGCAGTATTTT CASSISQSDTQYF
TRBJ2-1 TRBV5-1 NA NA TGCGCCAGCAGCTTGGAGGGGGAGACCTACAATGAGCAGTTCTTC CASSLEGETYNEQFF
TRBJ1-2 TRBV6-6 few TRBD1 TGTGCCAGCAGTTACTCGACAGGGGCCTATAGCTACACCTTC CASSYSTGAYSYTF
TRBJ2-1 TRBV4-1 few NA TGCGCCAGCAGCCAAGCTGGGTATGAGCAGTTCTTC CASSQAGYEQFF
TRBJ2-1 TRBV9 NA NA TGTGCCAGCAGCGTAGAAGGAGGGAGTTACAATGAGCAGTTCTTC CASSVEGGSYNEQFF
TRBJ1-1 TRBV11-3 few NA TGTGCCAGCAGCTTAGATCAACCCTTTGCCCCCAAATACAGGAGGAACACTGAAGCTTTCTTT CASSLDQPFAPKYRRNTEAFF
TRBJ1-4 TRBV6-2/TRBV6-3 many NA TGTGCCAGCAGCCCCCGGTCGGAAAAACTGTTTTTT CASSPRSEKLFF
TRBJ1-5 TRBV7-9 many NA TGTGCCAGCAGCACAGCCGGGTCCAATCAGCCCCAGCATTTT CASSTAGSNQPQHF